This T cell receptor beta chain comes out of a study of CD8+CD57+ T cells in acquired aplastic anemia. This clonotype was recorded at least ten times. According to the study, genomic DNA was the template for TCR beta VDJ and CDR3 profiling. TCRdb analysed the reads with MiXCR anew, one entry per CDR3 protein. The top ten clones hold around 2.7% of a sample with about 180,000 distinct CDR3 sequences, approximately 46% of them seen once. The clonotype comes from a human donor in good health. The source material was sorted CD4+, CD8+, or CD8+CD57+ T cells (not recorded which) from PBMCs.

CDR3 region: CSVPRDRGTEDGYTF. CDR3 nucleotide sequence: TGCAGCGTCCCCCGGGACAGGGGGACGGAGGACGGCTACACCTTC. The chain has TRBV29-1 and TRBJ1-2, with 11 bases that match TRBD1. The germline V gene has CDR1 SQVTM and CDR2 ANQGSEA. V was pared by 6 bases and J by 8 bases, with 14 bases of the junction left unmatched. The CDR3 contains 15 residues.